This T cell receptor (beta chain) is drawn from a study of OX40 agonist ivuxolimab in advanced cancers. For context, the study as a whole: Ivuxolimab was an agonistic, fully human IgG2 monoclonal antibody directed against OX40 (CD134), a costimulatory receptor. Among the 52 dose-escalation patients, roughly 20 had hepatocellular carcinoma, about 15 melanoma, 9 renal cell carcinoma and 9 head and neck cancer. Peripheral TCRbeta sequencing was intended to test whether TCR sequence diversity was altered and clonal T-cell expansion was caused by ivuxolimab. Patients were allowed to have had prior anti-PD-1, anti-PD-L1 or anti-CTLA-4 therapy, and around 43% of the dose-escalation patients had been treated with checkpoint inhibitors. Intravenous ivuxolimab was administered to patients every 2 weeks at six dose levels: 0.01, 0.1, 0.3, 1.5, 3 and 10 mg/kg. In the dose-escalation cohort, roughly four fifths of patients were male, and the mean age was about 55 years, with a range of 23 to 79. The paper reports the monotherapy dose-escalation portion (N ≈ 50 patients) of the phase I ivuxolimab trial. Partial responses occurred in three dose-escalation patients, of whom one had hepatocellular carcinoma and two had cutaneous melanoma. What the research found in general, with its limitations: After ivuxolimab, CD8+ T cells had more expanded clones than CD4+ T cells on average. Low levels of normalized T-cell clonal expansion were also seen in some patients who did not respond. Antigen specificity was not determined for the clonally expanded peripheral T cells. At doses from 0.1 to 3.0 mg/kg, clonal expansion was seen in both CD4+ and CD8+ blood T cells between baseline and week 6. In the 0.1-3.0 mg/kg groups, partial responders had among the lowest normalized peripheral clonal expansion, particularly in CD8+ T cells.

To sequence the TCRbeta CDR3 region, genomic DNA was isolated from the sorted cells. The immunoSEQ Assay was used for sequencing of TCRbeta CDR3 regions. Held by TCRdb, this immuneACCESS table contains in-frame sequences only and omits some clones. Under half of the omission traces to an unresolved V gene where checked; the cause of the rest is unknown. The sample table contains approximately 54,000 clones; only one count was recorded for roughly nine tenths of them. About 12% of the sample belongs to the ten largest clones. The trial excluded patients who had a history of autoimmune disease or were on systemic immunosuppression. Peripheral blood for TCR sequencing was collected from all dose cohorts at baseline, on cycle 4 day 1, and on cycle 7 day 1. Samples came from an open-label, multicenter, first-in-human phase I dose-escalation trial of ivuxolimab. Adults with locally advanced or metastatic melanoma, renal cell, hepatocellular, or head and neck squamous cell carcinoma were enrolled in the trial. Before TCR sequencing, CD4+ T cells and CD8+ T cells from peripheral blood were sorted into separate populations.

The CDR3 numbers 15 residues from cysteine through phenylalanine. Solely the CDR3 DNA is kept, with 45 bases framed from the first base. A distance of 14 bases separates the germline ends of V and J, which lose 5 bases and 0 bases respectively. CDR1 and CDR2 are read off the germline V gene (reference sequence) as MNHEY and SMNVEV. In this sample, this clone turned up once. Which antigen it targets is not known. The sample holds no much larger clone one base away, and base qualities are not on file. The receptor's source is an adult with an advanced solid tumor such as melanoma, head and neck, liver or kidney cancer. Recombination connected TRBV27 to TRBJ2-7; the best D guess is TRBD1, with 6 bases matching. The specimen comprised CD4+ or CD8+ T cells sorted from blood, sampled in a trial of the OX40 agonist ivuxolimab. The CDR3 in this case is CASSPRQASSYEQYF. The DNA sequence reads TGTGCCAGCAGTCCCAGACAGGCTAGCTCCTACGAGCAGTACTTC.